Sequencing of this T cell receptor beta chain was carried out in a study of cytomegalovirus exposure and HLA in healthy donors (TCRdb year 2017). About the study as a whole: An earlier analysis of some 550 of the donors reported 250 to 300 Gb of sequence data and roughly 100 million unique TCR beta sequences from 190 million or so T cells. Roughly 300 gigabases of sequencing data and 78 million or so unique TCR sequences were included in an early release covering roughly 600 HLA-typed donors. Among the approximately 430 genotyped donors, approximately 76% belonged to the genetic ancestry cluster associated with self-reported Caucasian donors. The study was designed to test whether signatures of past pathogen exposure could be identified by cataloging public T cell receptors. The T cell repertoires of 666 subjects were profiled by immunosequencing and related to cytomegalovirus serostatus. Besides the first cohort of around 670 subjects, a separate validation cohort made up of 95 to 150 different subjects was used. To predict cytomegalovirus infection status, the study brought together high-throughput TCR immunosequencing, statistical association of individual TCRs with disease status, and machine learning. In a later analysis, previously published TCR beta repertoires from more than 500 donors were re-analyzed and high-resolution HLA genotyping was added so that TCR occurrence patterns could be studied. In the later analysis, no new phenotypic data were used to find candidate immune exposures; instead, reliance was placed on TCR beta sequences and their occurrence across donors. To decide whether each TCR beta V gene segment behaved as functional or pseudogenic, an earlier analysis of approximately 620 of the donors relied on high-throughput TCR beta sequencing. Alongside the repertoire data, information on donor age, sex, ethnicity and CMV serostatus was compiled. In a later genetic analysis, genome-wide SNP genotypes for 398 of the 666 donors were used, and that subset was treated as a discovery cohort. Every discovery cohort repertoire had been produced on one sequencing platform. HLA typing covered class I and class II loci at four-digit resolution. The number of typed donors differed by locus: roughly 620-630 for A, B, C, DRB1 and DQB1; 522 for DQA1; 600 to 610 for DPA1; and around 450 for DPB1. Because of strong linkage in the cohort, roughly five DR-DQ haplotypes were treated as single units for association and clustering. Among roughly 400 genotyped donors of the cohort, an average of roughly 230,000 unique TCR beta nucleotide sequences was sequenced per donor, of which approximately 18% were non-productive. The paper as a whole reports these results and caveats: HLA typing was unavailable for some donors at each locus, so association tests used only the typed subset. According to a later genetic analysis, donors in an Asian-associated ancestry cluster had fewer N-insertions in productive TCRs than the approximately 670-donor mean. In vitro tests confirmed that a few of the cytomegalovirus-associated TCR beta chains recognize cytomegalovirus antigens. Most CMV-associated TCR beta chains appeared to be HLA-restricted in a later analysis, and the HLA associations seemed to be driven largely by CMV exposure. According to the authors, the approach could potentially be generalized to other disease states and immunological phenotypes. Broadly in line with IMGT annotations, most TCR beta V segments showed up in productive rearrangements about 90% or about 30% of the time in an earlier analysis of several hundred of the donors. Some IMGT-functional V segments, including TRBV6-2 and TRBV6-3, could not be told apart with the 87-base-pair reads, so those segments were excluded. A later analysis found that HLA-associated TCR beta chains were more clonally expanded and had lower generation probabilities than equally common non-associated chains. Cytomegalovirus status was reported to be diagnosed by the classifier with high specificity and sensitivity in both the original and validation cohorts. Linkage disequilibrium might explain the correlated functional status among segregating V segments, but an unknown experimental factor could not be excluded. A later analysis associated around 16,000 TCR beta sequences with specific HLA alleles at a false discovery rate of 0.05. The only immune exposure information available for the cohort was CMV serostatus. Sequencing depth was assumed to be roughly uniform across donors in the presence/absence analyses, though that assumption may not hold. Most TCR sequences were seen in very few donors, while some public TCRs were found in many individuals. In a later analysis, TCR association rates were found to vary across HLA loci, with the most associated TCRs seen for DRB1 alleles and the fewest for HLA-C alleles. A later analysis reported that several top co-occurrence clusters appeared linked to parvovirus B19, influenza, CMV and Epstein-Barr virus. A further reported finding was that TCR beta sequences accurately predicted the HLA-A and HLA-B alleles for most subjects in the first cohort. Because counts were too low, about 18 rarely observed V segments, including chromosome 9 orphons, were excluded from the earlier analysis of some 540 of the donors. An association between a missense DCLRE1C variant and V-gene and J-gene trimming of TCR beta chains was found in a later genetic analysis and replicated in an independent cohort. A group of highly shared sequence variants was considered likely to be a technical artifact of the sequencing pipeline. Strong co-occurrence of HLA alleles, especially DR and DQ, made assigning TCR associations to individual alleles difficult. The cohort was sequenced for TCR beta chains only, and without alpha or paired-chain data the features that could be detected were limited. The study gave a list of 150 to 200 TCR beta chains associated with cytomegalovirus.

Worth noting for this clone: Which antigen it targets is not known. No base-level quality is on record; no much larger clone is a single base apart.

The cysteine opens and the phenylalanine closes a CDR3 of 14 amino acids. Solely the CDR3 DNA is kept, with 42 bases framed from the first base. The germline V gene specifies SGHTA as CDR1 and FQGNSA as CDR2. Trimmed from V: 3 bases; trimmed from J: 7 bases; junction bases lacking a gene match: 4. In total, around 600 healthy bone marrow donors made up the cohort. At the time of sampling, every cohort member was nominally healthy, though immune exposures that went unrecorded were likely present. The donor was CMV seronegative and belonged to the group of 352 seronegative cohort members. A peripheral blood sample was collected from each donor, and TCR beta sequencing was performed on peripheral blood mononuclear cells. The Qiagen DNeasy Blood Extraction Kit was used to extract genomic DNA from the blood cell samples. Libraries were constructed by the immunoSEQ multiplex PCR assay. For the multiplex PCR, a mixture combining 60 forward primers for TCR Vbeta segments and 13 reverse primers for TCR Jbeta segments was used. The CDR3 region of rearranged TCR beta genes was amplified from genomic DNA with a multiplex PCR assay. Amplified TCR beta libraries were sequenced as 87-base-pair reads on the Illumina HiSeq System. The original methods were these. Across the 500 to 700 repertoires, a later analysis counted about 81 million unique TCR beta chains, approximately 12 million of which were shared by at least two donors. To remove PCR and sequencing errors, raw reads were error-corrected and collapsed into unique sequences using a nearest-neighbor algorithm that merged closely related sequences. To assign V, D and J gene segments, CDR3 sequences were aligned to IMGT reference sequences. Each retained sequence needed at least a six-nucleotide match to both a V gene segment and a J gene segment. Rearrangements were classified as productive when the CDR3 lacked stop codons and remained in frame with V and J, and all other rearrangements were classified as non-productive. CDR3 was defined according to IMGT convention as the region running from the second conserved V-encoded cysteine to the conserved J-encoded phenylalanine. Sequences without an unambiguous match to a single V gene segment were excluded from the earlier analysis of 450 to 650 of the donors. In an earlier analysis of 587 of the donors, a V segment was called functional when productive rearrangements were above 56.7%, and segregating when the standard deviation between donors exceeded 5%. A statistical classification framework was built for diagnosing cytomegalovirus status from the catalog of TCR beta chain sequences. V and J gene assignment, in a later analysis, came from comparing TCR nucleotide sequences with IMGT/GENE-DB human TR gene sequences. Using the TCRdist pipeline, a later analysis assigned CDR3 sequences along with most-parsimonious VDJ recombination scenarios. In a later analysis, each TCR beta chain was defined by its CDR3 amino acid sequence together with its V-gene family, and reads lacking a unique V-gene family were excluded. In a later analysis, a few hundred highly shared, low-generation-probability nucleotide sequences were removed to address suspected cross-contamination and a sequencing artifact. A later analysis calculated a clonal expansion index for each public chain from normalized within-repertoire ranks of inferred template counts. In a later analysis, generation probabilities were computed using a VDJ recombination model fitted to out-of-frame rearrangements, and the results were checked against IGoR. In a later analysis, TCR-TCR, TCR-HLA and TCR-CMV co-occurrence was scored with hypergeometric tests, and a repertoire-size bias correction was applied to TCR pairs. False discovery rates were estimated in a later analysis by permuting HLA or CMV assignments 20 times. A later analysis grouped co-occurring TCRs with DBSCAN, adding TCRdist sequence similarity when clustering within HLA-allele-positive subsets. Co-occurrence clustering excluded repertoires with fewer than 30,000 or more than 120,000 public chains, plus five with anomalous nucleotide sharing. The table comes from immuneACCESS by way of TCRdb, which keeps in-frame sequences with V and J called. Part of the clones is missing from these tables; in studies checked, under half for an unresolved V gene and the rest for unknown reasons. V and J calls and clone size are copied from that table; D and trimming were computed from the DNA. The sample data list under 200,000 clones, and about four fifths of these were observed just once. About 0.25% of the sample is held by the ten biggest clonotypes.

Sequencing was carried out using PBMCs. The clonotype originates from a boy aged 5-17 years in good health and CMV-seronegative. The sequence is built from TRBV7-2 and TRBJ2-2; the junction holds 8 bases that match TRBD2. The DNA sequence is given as TGTGCCAGCAGCTTTACTAGCGGTGACGGGGAGCTGTTTTTT. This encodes CASSFTSGDGELFF.